Sequencing of this T cell receptor beta chain was carried out in a study of T cell responses to AZD1222 COVID-19 vaccine listed by TCRdb under 2021. Study-level background: A total of around 240 trial participants underwent TCR sequencing, of whom about 210 received two doses of AZD1222 and 26 received two doses of the MenACWY control vaccine. Trial participants were enrolled by age into subgroups of 18-55, 56-69 and 70-plus years, and around 150, 29 and 61 TCR-sequenced participants, respectively, were included in these subgroups.

The CDR3 regions of human TCRbeta chains were analyzed by immunosequencing. In the original analysis: TCRs in the repertoires were matched against a reference library of SARS-CoV-2-specific TCRs that had been generated with the MIRA antigen-specificity platform. Breadth was defined as the fraction of unique TCRs that were SARS-CoV-2-associated. Depth was defined as the fraction of total T cells that were SARS-CoV-2-associated. Each spike-specific TCR was assigned to its reactive spike region and to a CD4 or CD8 class using the MIRA data. Log10-transformed breadth and depth values were compared by one-way ANOVA with Sidak's multiple comparisons tests. TCRdb obtained this table from immuneACCESS and retained in-frame rearrangements with V and J assigned. These tables miss some clones; where compared with another copy, unresolved V genes account for less than half of the shortfall, and the remainder is unexplained. The DNA gave D and trimming, while V, J and clone size come from that table. This sample gives 200,000 to 250,000 clones in total; around 94% of them show up just once. Around 1.5% of the sample comes from the top ten.

Points the paper makes about the study in general: The vaccine-associated CD4 TCRs covered the entire spike protein, and the dominant responses fell in regions 160-218 and 743-854. After two AZD1222 doses, spike-specific TCR breadth and depth were significantly higher than at day 0 and than in MenACWY recipients. The 56-69-year group was small, and its depth increase did not reach significance, likely because of low power. Participants were mostly white British and included more females than males, and it was suggested by the authors that clonal diversity may have been underestimated. Because no samples from the day 14 peak response were available, repertoires could be characterized only after the peak T cell response. Epitopes outside the regions mutated in the B.1.351 and B.1.1.7 variants were reportedly recognized by nearly half of the unique spike-specific TCRs. Conclusions about previously exposed vaccinees are limited because only six or seven AZD1222 recipients were SARS-CoV-2 seropositive at baseline.

The germline V gene encodes CDR1 MNHEY and CDR2 SMNVEV (reference sequence). Its CDR3 holds 14 amino acids, cysteine through phenylalanine. The read is trimmed to its CDR3 DNA, 42 bases read in frame from base 1. V sheds 2 bases and J sheds 6 bases, leaving 14 bases between their ends. The sample's time point label, decoded: about 28 days (+/-7) after the second vaccine dose. Per the publication, the treatment or condition label means: meningococcal conjugate vaccine given as trial control. Samples from vaccinated people were obtained from the UK trials COV001 and COV002, which included a single-blind randomized controlled phase 2/3 trial of AZD1222 (ChAdOx1 nCoV-19) in healthy adults. For TCRbeta chain sequencing, PBMC samples from trial participants were taken at day 0 and at day 28 after the second dose. Turning to this clone: The antigen it recognizes is unknown. No base quality values were provided; no much bigger clone lies one nucleotide off.

Sequenced here: peripheral blood, sampled 28 days after the second dose of the MenACWY control vaccine. Recombination linked TRBV27 to TRBJ2-7, with the D gene call left open. This receptor was taken from an adult who received the MenACWY meningococcal vaccine as a control. The CDR3 here reads CASSLPFPASEQYF. The bases read TGTGCCAGCAGTTTACCCTTCCCGGCTAGCGAGCAGTACTTC.